These 9 T cell receptor beta chains came from one sample sequenced in a study of CD8+ T cells in alopecia areata. cDNA serving as the sequencing template came from extracted, reverse transcribed RNA. Data came from immunoSEQ multiplex PCR; TCRdb stores just in-frame clones and leaves some out. The sample lists under 250,000 clones, 50% to 65% seen once, with just over 0.45% in the top ten. Sequences were derived from CD4+ T cells sorted from blood, sampled at week 0. The receptors were gathered from a human donor with alopecia areata.

This clone was counted only a few times. The chain employs TRBV29-1 and TRBJ1-2, with 7 positions matching TRBD1. The CDR3 is 11 residues long. J lost 7 bases, V lost 4 bases, and 3 bases had no gene match. Germline V gene sequence: CDR1 SQVTM, CDR2 ANQGSEA. In DNA, the CDR3 is TGCAGCGTTGTACAGGGGTCTGGCTACACCTTC. Residues: CSVVQGSGYTF.

The V and J genes are TRBV30 and TRBJ1-1; possible D gene TRBD1, 5 bases. The CDR3 totals 14 residues. V dropped 0 bases and J dropped 5 bases, with 13 bases sitting between them. The germline gives CDR1 GTSNPN, CDR2 SVGIG (reference sequence). CDR3 nucleotides: TGTGCCTGGAGTGTGTACAGGATTGGGACTGAAGCTTTCTTT. Translation gives CAWSVYRIGTEAFF. Full variable domain (missing parts from reference TRBV30 and TRBJ1-1): SQTIHQWPATLVQPVGSPLSLECTVEGTSNPNLYWYRQAAGRGLQLLFYSVGIGQISSEVPQNLSASRPQDRQFILSSKKLLLSDSGFYLCAWSVYRIGTEAFFGQGTRLTVV.

V gene TRBV6-5 combines with J gene TRBJ1-5; a weak D match, TRBD1 (6 bases). Germline V gene data show CDR1 as MNHEY and CDR2 as SVGAGI. CDR3 length: 15 residues. Trimming stripped 6 bases from V and 5 bases from J, with 17 bases between. This chain's CDR3 is CASRISMGAYQPQHF. The CDR3 DNA sequence: TGTGCCAGCAGGATAAGCATGGGGGCCTATCAGCCCCAGCATTTT.

J is TRBJ1-2 and V is TRBV29-1, with D unclear. The V end lost 1 base, the J end lost 4 bases, and 10 bases lay between the germline ends. Germline loops: CDR1 SQVTM, CDR2 ANQGSEA. The CDR3 consists of 13 residues. For the CDR3, the DNA is TGCAGCGTTGAAGGGCTAGCAGGCTATGGCTACACCTTC. Protein product: CSVEGLAGYGYTF.

The rearrangement uses TRBV7-8 and TRBJ2-7, with D tentatively TRBD1 (5 bases). Germline assignment: CDR1 SGHVS and CDR2 FQNEAQ. The V and J ends lost 1 base and 0 bases respectively, with 19 bases between them. The CDR3 consists of 18 residues. The CDR3 here is CASSLGLNRPGSSYEQYF. The CDR3 DNA follows: TGTGCCAGCAGCTTAGGCCTTAACAGGCCTGGTAGCTCCTACGAGCAGTACTTC.

The chain combines TRBV6-1 with TRBJ1-1; the D is unclear. The V end was cut by 3 bases, the J end by 3 bases, with 8 bases between. Germline CDR1 and CDR2: MNHNS and SASEGT. This CDR3 contains 13 residues. CDR3 nucleotide sequence: TGTGCCAGCAGTGAGGTCCCTGACACTGAAGCTTTCTTT. Encoded protein: CASSEVPDTEAFF.

The chain has TRBV4-1 and TRBJ2-7; 8 bases line up with TRBD1. Trimming took 6 bases from V and 5 from J; bases not matched to a gene: 6. The germline V gene encodes CDR1 MGHRA and CDR2 YSYEKL. The CDR3 sequence is 13 residues long. The CDR3 sequence: CASSLVQGDEQYF. CDR3 nucleotide sequence: TGCGCCAGCAGTCTTGTACAGGGGGACGAGCAGTACTTC.

The chain is built from TRBV7-9 and TRBJ2-7, with 8 nucleotides matching TRBD2. The J segment lost 9 bases and the V segment lost 2 bases, leaving 12 bases of the junction unmatched. Germline CDR1 and CDR2: SEHNR and FQNEAQ (reference sequence). The CDR3 extends over 15 amino acids. CDR3 coding DNA: TGTGCCAGCAGCTTATCTTCCGGGACTAGGACCCCGCAGTACTTC. This gives the protein CASSLSSGTRTPQYF. The full variable domain, rest sourced from reference TRBV7-9 and TRBJ2-7, is DTGVSQNPRHKITKRGQNVTFRCDPISEHNRLYWYRQTLGQGPEFLTYFQNEAQLEKSRLLSDRFSAERPKGSFSTLEIQRTEQGDSAMYLCASSLSSGTRTPQYFGPGTRLTVT.

The chain carries TRBV2 and TRBJ2-7, with 10 bases aligning to TRBD2. CDR1 SNHLY and CDR2 FYNNEI come from the germline V gene. CDR3 length equals 17 residues. V gave up 6 bases and J gave up 2 bases; unmatched junction bases: 13. The CDR3 protein is CASRDPGLARGTYEQYF. The CDR3 coding sequence is TGTGCCAGCAGAGACCCGGGACTAGCGCGGGGCACCTACGAGCAGTACTTC.